This record covers a single T cell receptor (beta chain). The CDR3 runs to 16 residues. V shed 5 bases and J 4 bases; nucleotides not matched to a gene: 11. Germline V gene sequence: CDR1 SNHLY, CDR2 FYNNEI. TCRdb's table, derived via immunoSEQ multiplex PCR, lists solely in-frame clones and lacks some. Here the sample spans about 130,000 clones, roughly 80% being singletons. This specimen belongs to a study of blood T cell repertoires in COVID-19. The sequencing sample was made of peripheral blood. The chain couples TRBV2 to TRBJ2-1, with 7 bases identical to TRBD2. The source is a woman older than 75 with acute or convalescent COVID-19. The CDR3 sequence is CASSQSGLAEYNEQFF. The CDR3 DNA reads TGTGCCAGCAGTCAAAGCGGGCTAGCGGAATACAATGAGCAGTTCTTC.